The 27 T cell receptor beta chains reported below all come from one sample, sequenced in a study of blood T cell repertoires in COVID-19. Profiled with immunoSEQ multiplex PCR; TCRdb holds only in-frame clones, not every one. The sample has approximately 58,000 clones, approximately 92% seen once. The specimen was peripheral blood. These receptor sequences come from a woman older than 75 with active COVID-19.

This sequence joins TRBV20-1 and TRBJ2-3; D is possibly TRBD1 (6 bases). Germline values: CDR1 DFQATT, CDR2 SNEGSKA (reference sequence). CDR3 size: 11 residues. V lost 5 bases to trimming and J lost 6 bases, with 9 bases between them. This CDR3 reads CSAFRGDTQYF. CDR3 DNA sequence: TGCAGTGCTTTTAGGGGGGATACGCAGTATTTT.

The table lists this clone with a count of one. V usage is TRBV27 and J usage is TRBJ2-1, with unresolved D. The CDR3 is 17 amino acids. The germline gives CDR1 MNHEY, CDR2 SMNVEV (reference sequence). The germline V and J ends were trimmed by 0 bases and 0 bases, with 12 bases remaining between them. The CDR3 bases are TGTGCCAGCAGTTTATCCGGTCTGCCGAGCTCCTACAATGAGCAGTTCTTC. Translating gives CASSLSGLPSSYNEQFF.

In its sample, this clone was seen once. The V and J genes are TRBV14 and TRBJ1-2; a weak D match, TRBD1 (5 bases). Trimming took off 2 bases at V and 3 bases at J, with 10 bases between the two ends. Looked up from germline, CDR1 is SGHDN and CDR2 is FVKESK. This CDR3 has 14 residues. The CDR3 coding sequence is TGTGCCAGCAGCCAAAGGGGCATGGACTATGGCTACACCTTC. Residues: CASSQRGMDYGYTF. Looking up the rest from reference TRBV14 and TRBJ1-2 gives the full variable domain: EAGVTQFPSHSVIEKGQTVTLRCDPISGHDNLYWYRRVMGKEIKFLLHFVKESKQDESGMPNNRFLAERTGGTYSTLKVQPAELEDSGVYFCASSQRGMDYGYTFGSGTRLTVV.

The rearrangement joins TRBV2 to TRBJ2-2; TRBD1 is a possible D gene (5 bases). The V end lost 8 bases, the J end lost 6 bases, and 16 bases lay between the germline ends. Germline loops: CDR1 SNHLY, CDR2 FYNNEI. The CDR3 has 14 residues. The CDR3 spells CASGRWEGAGELFF. The CDR3 DNA follows: TGTGCCAGCGGTCGGTGGGAAGGGGCCGGGGAGCTGTTTTTT. Looking up the rest from reference TRBV2 and TRBJ2-2 gives the full variable domain: EPEVTQTPSHQVTQMGQEVILRCVPISNHLYFYWYRQILGQKVEFLVSFYNNEISEKSEIFDDQFSVERPDGSNFTLKIRSTKLEDSAMYFCASGRWEGAGELFFGEGSRLTVL.

This sequence joins TRBV5-6 and TRBJ2-1; unclear D gene. Trimming removed 1 base at V and 0 bases at J, with 8 bases between. The CDR3 has 15 residues. Looked up from germline, CDR1 is SGHDT and CDR2 is YYEEEE. The CDR3 sequence: CASSLTPSSYNEQFF. The CDR3 nucleotides read TGTGCCAGCAGCTTGACGCCGAGCTCCTACAATGAGCAGTTCTTC.

J is TRBJ2-7 and V is TRBV27; a weak D match, TRBD1 (7 bases). V was shortened by 2 bases and J by 2 bases, with 25 bases between the two germline ends. The V gene's germline CDR1 is MNHEY and CDR2 SMNVEV (reference sequence). The CDR3 consists of 19 residues. CDR3 coding DNA: TGTGCCAGCAGTTTAAGAGGCACAGCGAGGAGGGGGCACACCTACGAGCAGTACTTC. Translated: CASSLRGTARRGHTYEQYF.

This chain joins TRBV7-2 and TRBJ2-1, with TRBD1 identical over 8 bases. Germline trimming cut 4 bases from V and 3 bases from J; bases unmatched to any gene: 5. Germline V gene sequence: CDR1 SGHTA, CDR2 FQGNSA. The CDR3 length is 15 residues. In nucleotides, the CDR3 is TGTGCCAGCAGCTATCCGGGACAGGTCTACAATGAGCAGTTCTTC. It codes for CASSYPGQVYNEQFF.

The chain uses TRBV6-5 and TRBJ2-7; TRBD1 might be the D (5 bases). The CDR3 contains 14 residues. Germline V lookup: CDR1 MNHEY, CDR2 SVGAGI. V was pared by 5 bases and J by 2 bases, with 13 bases between. The DNA for the CDR3 is TGTGCCAGCAGTCTCGGCAGGGCAACCTACGAGCAGTACGTC. Its translation: CASSLGRATYEQYV.

Here the CDR3 reads CASSQGASGRSEQYF. Written as DNA, the CDR3 is TGTGCCAGCAGCCAAGGGGCTAGCGGGAGATCCGAGCAGTACTTC. The rearrangement uses TRBV3-1 (or the pseudogene TRBV3-2) and TRBJ2-7, with TRBD2 matching 10 bases. V shed 1 base and J 6 bases; nucleotides not matched to a gene: 6. Germline values: CDR1 LGHDT, CDR2 YNNKEL (reference sequence). The CDR3 loop spans 15 amino acids.

The chain has TRBV7-9 and TRBJ2-1; tentatively, D is TRBD2 (5 bases). Trimming shortened V by 1 base and J by 7 bases, and 14 bases separated the two germline ends. Germline V gene lookup returns CDR1 SEHNR and CDR2 FQNEAQ (reference sequence). This CDR3 spans 15 amino acids. Written as DNA, the CDR3 is TGTGCCAGCAGCTTAGTTACTAGTACTTTGAATGAGCAGTTCTTC. Translation gives CASSLVTSTLNEQFF.

This clone has only one observation. This chain uses TRBV29-1 with TRBJ2-5; 8 bases fit TRBD1. Germline V lookup: CDR1 SQVTM, CDR2 ANQGSEA. The CDR3 consists of 14 residues. Unmatched junction bases numbered 7, after V lost 4 bases and J lost 3 bases. For the CDR3, the DNA is TGCAGCGTTGCTTTGGGGACAGGAAAAGAGACCCAGTACTTC. Its translation: CSVALGTGKETQYF.

This clone was detected once. The chain combines TRBV24-1 with TRBJ2-5; 10 bases are a match to TRBD1. The CDR3 runs 18 residues. V gave up 1 base and J gave up 3 bases; unmatched junction bases: 10. CDR1 KGHDR and CDR2 SFDVKD come from the germline V gene. The CDR3 coding sequence is TGTGCCACCAGTGATTTAGCTCTTTCTGGGACAGGGGAAGAGACCCAGTACTTC. This gives the protein CATSDLALSGTGEETQYF.

V usage is TRBV29-1 and J usage is TRBJ2-1; the match to TRBD2 covers 7 bases. The CDR3 extends over 10 amino acids. Germline loops: CDR1 SQVTM, CDR2 ANQGSEA. The junction had 2 bases not matched to a gene; V was cut back by 7 bases and J by 8 bases. The CDR3 nucleotides read TGCAGCGGGCGGGAGCATGAGCAGTTCTTC. The encoded protein is CSGREHEQFF.

The CDR3 DNA reads as TGTGCCAGCAGCCAAGACCCAGCGGGAGGGCCCCACGAGCAGTACTTC. Translated: CASSQDPAGGPHEQYF. This chain joins TRBV3-1 (or the pseudogene TRBV3-2) and TRBJ2-7; 10 bases fit TRBD2. V lost 0 bases to trimming and J lost 5 bases; unmatched junction nucleotides: 7. This CDR3 region has 16 residues. Germline loops: CDR1 LGHDT, CDR2 YNNKEL (reference sequence).

The chain combines TRBV6-1 with TRBJ1-6; no clear D. With 0 bases removed from V and 5 bases from J, the gap between germline ends came to 14 bases. There are 17 residues in the CDR3. Germline V lookup: CDR1 MNHNS, CDR2 SASEGT. The CDR3, as DNA: TGTGCCAGCAGTGAAGCGACGGGTGGCGGGGATAATTCACCCCTCCACTTT. Translation: CASSEATGGGDNSPLHF.

This clone was counted a single time. V usage is TRBV28 and J usage is TRBJ1-5; D not resolved. Deletions cut 7 bases from V and 9 bases from J, with 19 bases between. Germline V CDR1 and CDR2: MDHEN, SYDVKM. The CDR3 runs to 14 residues. The CDR3 reads CASTLRGTSWPQHF. The DNA for the CDR3 is TGTGCCAGCACCCTGCGGGGTACATCATGGCCCCAGCATTTT.

The chain is built from TRBV10-3 and TRBJ2-5, with TRBD1 matching 9 bases. The germline V gene encodes CDR1 ENHRY and CDR2 SYGVKD. Trimming took 6 bases from V and 2 from J; bases not matched to a gene: 7. The CDR3 sequence is 15 residues long. The CDR3 region is CAISAPGQGQETQYF. CDR3 in DNA: TGTGCCATCAGCGCCCCGGGACAGGGACAAGAGACCCAGTACTTC.

The chain is built from TRBV2 and TRBJ1-5; D remains unclear. Per germline, CDR1 SNHLY and CDR2 FYNNEI. V lost 4 bases, J lost 5 bases, and 9 bases lay in between. The CDR3 is 13 residues long. DNA of the CDR3: TGTGCCAGCAGTGGGAGAGTGTATCAGCCCCAGCATTTT. It encodes CASSGRVYQPQHF.

The chain is built from TRBV6-5 and TRBJ2-7, with D possibly being TRBD2 (5 bases). The CDR3 is made up of 12 amino acids. V lost 7 bases to trimming and J lost 6 bases, with 13 bases between them. Germline CDR1 is MNHEY and CDR2 is SVGAGI. The CDR3 loop is CASTWELAEQYF. For the CDR3, the DNA is TGTGCCAGCACCTGGGAGTTGGCCGAGCAGTACTTC.

The gene calls are TRBV12-1 and TRBJ1-6; the D call of TRBD1 is as the table states it, not checked on the DNA. TRBV12-1 is deemed a pseudogene. CDR3 length equals 22 residues. Here the CDR3 DNA reads TGTGCCAGCAGCTTCCGGGACAGGGGACGCCTGTCCTTAAGCTCCTATAATTCACCCCTCCACTTT. Translated, it gives CASSFRDRGRLSLSSYNSPLHF.

The gene calls are TRBV15 and TRBJ2-1, with 7 bases that match TRBD1. The CDR3 covers 17 residues. V gave up 0 bases and J gave up 10 bases; unmatched junction bases: 15. The germline V gene has CDR1 LNHNV and CDR2 YYDKDF (reference sequence). The CDR3 bases are TGTGCCACCAGCAGAGACGGTATTAGTTTTGACAGGGACGAGCAGTTCTTC. It codes for CATSRDGISFDRDEQFF.

J is TRBJ2-3 and V is TRBV5-1, with D unclear. Germline assignment: CDR1 SGHRS and CDR2 YFSETQ. The CDR3 length is 15 residues. V was shortened by 0 bases and J by 3 bases, with 11 bases between the two germline ends. CDR3 amino acids: CASSLGLTTTDTQYF. In DNA, the CDR3 is TGCGCCAGCAGCTTGGGGCTTACAACAACAGATACGCAGTATTTT.

V and J are TRBV5-1 and TRBJ1-1, with D perhaps TRBD1 (5 bases). Germline values: CDR1 SGHRS, CDR2 YFSETQ. V shed 0 bases and J shed 6 bases, with 12 bases lying between them. The CDR3 loop spans 14 amino acids. For the CDR3, the DNA is TGCGCCAGCAGCTTGGAGGGAGGGGCCGCTGAAGCTTTCTTT. Translated: CASSLEGGAAEAFF.

The chain couples TRBV7-9 to TRBJ2-7; D gene uncertain. V was pared by 1 base and J by 6 bases, with 10 bases between. The CDR3 has 13 amino acids. The germline gives CDR1 SEHNR, CDR2 FQNEAQ (reference sequence). CDR3 bases: TGTGCCAGCAGCTTAGGACTGACGGGCGAGCAGTACGTC. Encoded protein: CASSLGLTGEQYV.

The chain joins TRBV7-2 to TRBJ1-5, with D tentatively TRBD1 (5 bases). The CDR3 consists of 15 residues. CDR1 and CDR2 (germline): SGHTA, FQGNSA. V lost 1 base and J lost 7, with 14 bases in between. DNA for the CDR3: TGTGCCAGCAGCTTAGGTTCCCAGGGCGGCCAGCCCCAGCATTTT. This encodes CASSLGSQGGQPQHF.

The chain links TRBV24-1 to TRBJ2-5, with TRBD1 identical over 11 bases. V was pared by 4 bases and J by 5 bases, with 5 bases of the junction left unmatched. There are 15 residues in the CDR3. The germline gives CDR1 KGHDR, CDR2 SFDVKD. CDR3 DNA sequence: TGTGCCACCAGTGAGCGGACAGGGGGCCTGGAGACCCAGTACTTC. It encodes CATSERTGGLETQYF.

J is TRBJ2-3 and V is TRBV27, with 7 positions matching TRBD2. Trimming cost V 5 bases and J 6 bases; bases outside gene matches: 8. CDR1 is MNHEY, CDR2 SMNVEV, per germline (reference sequence). This CDR3 has 14 residues. The CDR3 here is CASSPLAGGDTQYF. CDR3 nucleotide sequence: TGTGCCAGCAGTCCCTTAGCGGGTGGTGATACGCAGTATTTT.